This TCR beta chain was sequenced for a study of cytomegalovirus exposure and HLA in healthy donors. CDR3 length equals 16 residues. V shed 2 bases and J 9 bases; nucleotides not matched to a gene: 11. The study drew the donors from its approximately 110-subject validation cohort, separate from the roughly 710-subject first cohort. This clone appeared a single time. Its antigen is not identified. Measured with immunoSEQ multiplex PCR; TCRdb has only the in-frame clones, and not every one. The sample lists 130,000 or so clones, roughly 89% occurring once. Study results and limitations: Cytomegalovirus-associated status was assigned to some 180 TCR beta chains. The majority of TCR sequences were rare, yet some public TCRs appeared in many donors. Subsequent analysis found a tendency for first-cohort TCR clusters to co-occur within the roughly 130 validation repertoires.

Sequences were obtained from PBMCs. J is TRBJ2-1 and V is TRBV23-1; 9 bases align to TRBD2. TRBV23-1 is treated as an ORF (open reading frame) with a function not yet certain. This clonotype originated in a young woman in good health and CMV-seronegative. The CDR3 nucleotides are TGCGCCAGCAGTCAAGGGGAACTAGCGGGTAGGTGTGAGCAGTTCTTC. Its protein is CASSQGELAGRCEQFF.